This record concerns one T cell receptor beta chain sequence. Its specificity is unknown. Clones were read by immunoSEQ multiplex PCR, and TCRdb kept only the in-frame ones, dropping some. The table shows about 47,000 clones, with 88% occurring only once. The data originate from a study of OX40 agonist ivuxolimab in advanced cancers. Overall study context: With a range of about 23 to 85, age averaged approximately 64 years, and more than 75% were male. Past anti-PD-1, anti-PD-L1 or anti-CTLA-4 therapy was accepted, and roughly 37% had received some. Study-wide results and limits: Clonal expansion in partial responders at 0.1-3.0 mg/kg ranked among the lowest. Doses of 0.1 to 3.0 mg/kg were accompanied by clonal expansion of CD4+ and CD8+ blood T cells by week 6.

The V gene's germline CDR1 is SGDLS and CDR2 YYNGEE. The CDR3 is 17 residues long. V trimming: 3 bases; J trimming: 0 bases; junction bases outside the gene matches: 8. The chain is built from TRBV9 and TRBJ2-7; 11 bases match TRBD2. The TCR originated in an adult with an advanced solid tumor such as melanoma, head and neck, liver or kidney cancer. The starting material was CD4+ or CD8+ T cells sorted from blood, obtained in a trial of the OX40 agonist ivuxolimab. CDR3 region: CASSGNSGTSGSYEQYF. In nucleotides, the CDR3 is TGTGCCAGCAGCGGCAATTCCGGGACTAGCGGCTCCTACGAGCAGTACTTC.